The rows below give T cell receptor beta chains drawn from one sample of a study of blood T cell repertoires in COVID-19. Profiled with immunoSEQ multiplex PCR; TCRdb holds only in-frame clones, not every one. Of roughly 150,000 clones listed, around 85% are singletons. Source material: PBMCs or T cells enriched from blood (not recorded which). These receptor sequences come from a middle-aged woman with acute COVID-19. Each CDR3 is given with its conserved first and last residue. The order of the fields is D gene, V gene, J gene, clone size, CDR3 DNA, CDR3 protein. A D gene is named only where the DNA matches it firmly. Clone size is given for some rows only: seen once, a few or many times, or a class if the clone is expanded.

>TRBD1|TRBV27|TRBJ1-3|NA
TGTGCCAGCAGTAAACAGGGGAGCTCTGGAAACACCATATATTTT
CASSKQGSSGNTIYF
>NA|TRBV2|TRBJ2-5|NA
TGTGCCAGCAGCGTACAGGAGACCCAGTACTTC
CASSVQETQYF
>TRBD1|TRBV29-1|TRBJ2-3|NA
TGCAGCGTGGTAAATCACAGGGGGGAAGATACGCAGTATTTT
CSVVNHRGEDTQYF
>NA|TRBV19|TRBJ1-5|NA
TGTGCCAGTAGTATACCCCAGGGGTGGGGCAATCAGCCCCAGCATTTT
CASSIPQGWGNQPQHF
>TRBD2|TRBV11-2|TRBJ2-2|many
TGTGCCAGCAGCTTAACCGGGGGGGCCCTCGGGGAGCTGTTTTTT
CASSLTGGALGELFF
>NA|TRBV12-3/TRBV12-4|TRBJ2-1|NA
TGTGCCAGCAGATCCCCGGCGGGGCAGTTCTTC
CASRSPAGQFF
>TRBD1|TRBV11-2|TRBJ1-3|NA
TGTGCCAGCAGCGCCCGGACAGGGACGGGTGGAAACACCATATATTTT
CASSARTGTGGNTIYF
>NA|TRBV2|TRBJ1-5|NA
TGTGCCAGCAGTGAATCGGGGGGACAGCCCCAGCATTTT
CASSESGGQPQHF
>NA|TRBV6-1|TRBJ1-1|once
TGTGCCAGCAGTGAAGTGACAACAATGAACACTGAAGCTTTCTTT
CASSEVTTMNTEAFF
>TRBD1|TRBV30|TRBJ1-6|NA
TGTGCCTGGAGGGACAGGGGTGGGTCACCCCTCCACTTT
CAWRDRGGSPLHF
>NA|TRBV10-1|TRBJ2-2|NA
TGCGCCAGCAGTGGACTACAATACACCGGGGAGCTGTTTTTT
CASSGLQYTGELFF
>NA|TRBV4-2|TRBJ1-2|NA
TGTGCCAGCAGCTTCACAGGGAACGGCTACACCTTC
CASSFTGNGYTF
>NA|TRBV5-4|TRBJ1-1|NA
TGTGCCAGCAGCTTGGGAACAAACACTGAAGCTTTCTTT
CASSLGTNTEAFF
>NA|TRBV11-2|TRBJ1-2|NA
TGTGCCAGCAGCTTAGTCGGTAATAACTATGGCTACACCTTC
CASSLVGNNYGYTF
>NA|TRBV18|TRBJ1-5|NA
TGTGCCAGCTCACCGACCCCGGGGAAGCCCCAGCATTTT
CASSPTPGKPQHF
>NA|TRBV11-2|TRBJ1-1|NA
TGTGCCAGCAGCATACAGGGGAACACTGAAGCTTTCTTT
CASSIQGNTEAFF
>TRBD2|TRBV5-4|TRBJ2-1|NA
TGTGCCAGCAGCTTGGCCCTAGCGGCCATCAATGAGCAGTTCTTC
CASSLALAAINEQFF
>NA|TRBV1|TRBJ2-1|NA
TGCACCAGCAGCCCACCGGGACTCAGCGATGAGCAGTTCTTC
CTSSPPGLSDEQFF
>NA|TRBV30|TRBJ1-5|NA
TGTGCCTGGAGTCGGCAGGGAGGACAGCCCCAGCATTTT
CAWSRQGGQPQHF
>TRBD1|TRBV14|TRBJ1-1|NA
TGTGCCAGCAGCTACAGGACAGGGGATTTAGGGGGTGCTTTCTTT
CASSYRTGDLGGAFF
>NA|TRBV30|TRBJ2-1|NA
TGTGCCTGGAGTGTCGGTTTCGACAATGAGCAGTTCTTC
CAWSVGFDNEQFF
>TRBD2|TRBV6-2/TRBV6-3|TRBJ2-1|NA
TGTGCCAGCAGTTATATTAGCGGGGGACCTACTTACAATGAGCAGTTCTTC
CASSYISGGPTYNEQFF
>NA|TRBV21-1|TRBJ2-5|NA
TGTGCCAGCAGCACCTGGGCGTCTGGGGGACTACAAGAGACCCAGTACTTC
CASSTWASGGLQETQYF